This passage covers 18 T cell receptor beta chains from one sample sequenced in a study of blood T cell repertoires in COVID-19. Produced via immunoSEQ multiplex PCR; TCRdb's table is partial and in-frame only. Here the sample spans around 97,000 clones, approximately 84% being singletons. The sequencing input was peripheral blood. The source of these receptors is a man in his sixties or seventies with acute or convalescent COVID-19.

V and J are TRBV19 and TRBJ1-6; no reliable D call. The CDR3 spans 13 residues. CDR1 LNHDA and CDR2 SQIVND come from the germline V gene (reference sequence). The V gene lost 7 bases and the J gene lost 8 bases, with 12 bases spanning the gap. The CDR3 sequence: CASTSRPDSPLHF. The DNA of the CDR3 is TGTGCCAGTACCTCCAGGCCGGATTCACCCCTCCACTTT.

V and J are TRBV9 and TRBJ2-5; 10 bases map to TRBD2. Germline V lookup: CDR1 SGDLS, CDR2 YYNGEE. The CDR3 sequence is 16 residues long. V trimming: 0 bases; J trimming: 10 bases; junction bases outside the gene matches: 12. For the CDR3, the DNA is TGTGCCAGCAGCGTAGGAACGGCTAGCGGGAGTAATGTCCAGTACTTC. Protein: CASSVGTASGSNVQYF.

The rearrangement links TRBV7-9 to TRBJ1-2; possible D gene TRBD1, 5 bases. The ends were cut back, 3 bases at V and 8 bases at J, with 19 bases in the middle. CDR1 is SEHNR and CDR2 is FQNEAQ in the germline V gene (reference sequence). The CDR3 has 15 amino acids. DNA of the CDR3: TGTGCCAGCAGCTTGAGCCAGGGCTCCTCTGGGGGCTACACCTTC. This codes for CASSLSQGSSGGYTF.

This sequence joins TRBV3-1 (or the pseudogene TRBV3-2) and TRBJ2-7; 11 bases line up with TRBD1. Trimming took 4 bases from V and 1 from J; bases not matched to a gene: 3. Germline V CDR1 and CDR2: LGHDT, YNNKEL (reference sequence). This CDR3 comprises 15 residues. Written as DNA, the CDR3 is TGTGCCAGCAGCCCGGGACAGGGGGATTCCTACGAGCAGTACTTC. Translated: CASSPGQGDSYEQYF.

This rearrangement joins TRBV11-2 to TRBJ2-1, with TRBD2 identical over 12 bases. Germline V gene lookup returns CDR1 SGHAT and CDR2 FQNNGV. After removal of 4 bases from V and 7 bases from J, the junction contained 5 bases not matched to a gene. The CDR3 consists of 15 residues. CDR3 sequence reads: CASSSTSGRENEQFF. CDR3 DNA sequence: TGTGCCAGCAGCTCGACTAGCGGGAGAGAAAATGAGCAGTTCTTC.

Comments on this clone: This sample includes further DNA sequences coding for the same CDR3. This chain joins TRBV18 and TRBJ1-4; D might be TRBD1 (5 bases). Germline V gene lookup returns CDR1 KGHSH and CDR2 LQKENI. V shed 3 bases and J shed 5 bases, with 10 bases lying between them. This CDR3 spans 14 amino acids. The CDR3 nucleotides read TGTGCCAGCTCACCTCAGGGCTCCAATGAAAAACTGTTTTTT. Translated: CASSPQGSNEKLFF. The variable domain in full, completed from reference TRBV18 and TRBJ1-4, reads NAGVMQNPRHLVRRRGQEARLRCSPMKGHSHVYWYRQLPEEGLKFMVYLQKENIIDESGMPKERFSAEFPKEGPSILRIQQVVRGDSAAYFCASSPQGSNEKLFFGSGTQLSVL.

J is TRBJ1-5 and V is TRBV7-2, with D perhaps TRBD1 (6 bases). Germline assignment: CDR1 SGHTA and CDR2 FQGNSA. The V end lost 1 base, the J end lost 6 bases, and 16 bases lay between the germline ends. The CDR3 is 16 residues long. The CDR3 here is CASSLGGGRGPQPQHF. CDR3 nucleotides: TGTGCCAGCAGCTTAGGGGGGGGCCGGGGGCCTCAGCCCCAGCATTTT.

This clone was counted a single time. V usage is TRBV28 and J usage is TRBJ2-7; TRBD2 aligns across 7 bases. From germline, CDR1 is MDHEN and CDR2 SYDVKM. The CDR3 has 15 amino acids. V was clipped by 7 bases and J by 2 bases; unmatched bases: 11. The CDR3, as DNA: TGTGCCAGCACTCCGGGAGGTGCACAGCCCTACGAGCAGTACTTC. Translating it yields CASTPGGAQPYEQYF.

A note on this clone: The junction shows a germline mismatch at one end, possibly a read error. CDR3 sequence: CASTQTGRFENVRRKTNYGYTF. In nucleotides, the CDR3 is TGTGCCAGCACCCAAACAGGTCGATTTGAAAACGTCAGAAGAAAAACTAACTATGGCTACACCTTC. The V gene is TRBV3-1 (or the pseudogene TRBV3-2), the J gene TRBJ1-2; a possible D gene is TRBD1 (5 bases). This CDR3 region has 22 residues. Germline CDR1 is LGHDT and CDR2 is YNNKEL (reference sequence).

The rearrangement uses TRBV30 and TRBJ1-3; weak D call: TRBD1 (5 bases). The V and J ends lost 2 bases and 0 bases respectively, with 11 bases between them. There are 15 residues in the CDR3. Germline V CDR1 and CDR2: GTSNPN, SVGIG (reference sequence). The CDR3 reads CAWSRQIISGNTIYF. In DNA form, the CDR3 reads TGTGCCTGGAGTCGACAGATAATCTCTGGAAACACCATATATTTT.

V gene TRBV7-3 combines with J gene TRBJ1-1; D might be TRBD1 (5 bases). CDR1 is SGHTA and CDR2 is FQGTGA in the germline V gene. The CDR3 is 13 amino acids. V gave up 5 bases and J gave up 3 bases, with 10 bases separating them. CDR3 sequence: CASSPDSDTEAFF. For the CDR3, the DNA is TGTGCCAGCAGCCCTGACAGTGACACTGAAGCTTTCTTT.

This chain links TRBV24-1 with TRBJ2-1; TRBD2 matches at 7 bases. This CDR3 comprises 15 residues. Trimming at V came to 5 bases and at J to 4 bases, leaving 7 bases not matched to a gene. CDR1 and CDR2 from the germline V gene are KGHDR and SFDVKD. CDR3 bases: TGTGCCACCAGTGTAGCGGTAGCGGGTTACAATGAGCAGTTCTTC. This gives the protein CATSVAVAGYNEQFF.

The rearrangement uses TRBV5-1 and TRBJ1-5; 10 nucleotides align to TRBD1. Germline V lookup: CDR1 SGHRS, CDR2 YFSETQ. This CDR3 comprises 18 residues. J gave up 5 bases and V 0 bases, and 11 bases lay outside the gene matches. The CDR3 here is CASSLGSFGTGEDQPQHF. In DNA, the CDR3 is TGCGCCAGCAGCTTGGGCTCATTTGGGACAGGGGAGGATCAGCCCCAGCATTTT.

The rearrangement links TRBV18 to TRBJ1-2; TRBD1 matches at 9 bases. The CDR3 extends over 17 amino acids. Germline CDR1 and CDR2: KGHSH and LQKENI. Germline trimming cut 3 bases from V and 3 bases from J; bases unmatched to any gene: 11. The CDR3 region is CASSPLKLGQGYYGYTF. DNA for the CDR3: TGTGCCAGCTCACCGCTCAAATTGGGACAGGGCTACTATGGCTACACCTTC.

The V gene is TRBV12-1, the J gene TRBJ2-4; TRBD1, the table's D call, lacks a check against the DNA. TRBV12-1 is a known pseudogene. The CDR3 is made up of 19 amino acids. CDR3 residues: CASSFARTGGDFPKNIQYF. The CDR3, as DNA: TGTGCCAGCAGCTTTGCTAGGACAGGGGGCGATTTCCCCAAAAACATTCAGTACTTC.

V gene TRBV29-1 combines with J gene TRBJ1-1, with D uncertain. V was cut by 4 bases and J by 1 base, with 10 bases left in between. The CDR3 consists of 13 residues. Germline CDR1 and CDR2: SQVTM and ANQGSEA. CDR3 sequence (DNA): TGCAGCGTTGCTGTGGGAGCGAACACTGAAGCTTTCTTT. Translating gives CSVAVGANTEAFF.

V usage is TRBV4-1 and J usage is TRBJ2-6; D is uncertain. CDR1 is MGHRA and CDR2 is YSYEKL in the germline V gene. The V end lost 6 bases, the J end lost 0 bases, and 9 bases lay between the germline ends. The CDR3 consists of 15 residues. The CDR3 spells CASRLKHSGANVLTF. CDR3 nucleotides: TGCGCCAGCAGGCTCAAGCACTCTGGGGCCAACGTCCTGACTTTC.

This chain joins TRBV7-2 and TRBJ1-5; perhaps TRBD1 as D (5 bases). Trimming cost V 5 bases and J 2 bases, with 19 bases left between them. Germline assignment: CDR1 SGHTA and CDR2 FQGNSA. This CDR3 contains 17 residues. The CDR3 coding sequence is TGTGCCAGCAGCCCCCGGGGAGGGGTCCGTGGCAATCAGCCCCAGCATTTT. Its protein is CASSPRGGVRGNQPQHF.